A single sample gave rise to the 9 T cell receptor beta chains below, sequenced in a study of CD8+ T cells in alopecia areata (dated by TCRdb to between 2017 and 2018). The library was produced with the immunoSEQ multiplex PCR assay. For TCR sequencing, RNA was extracted from every sample and reverse transcribed into cDNA to serve as template. TCRdb stores this immuneACCESS table with in-frame sequences only. Part of the clones is absent; in the studies checked, under half of the shortfall reflects unresolved V genes, and no reason is known for the rest. Across this sample there are 80,000 to 100,000 clones, with 40% to 45% seen only once. The top ten clonotypes cover 0.6% to 0.85% of the sample. The material sequenced was CD4+ T cells sorted from blood. These receptors all stem from a human donor with alopecia areata.

The CDR3 protein is CAWKASGANVLTF. For the CDR3, the DNA is TGTGCCTGGAAGGCCTCTGGGGCCAACGTCCTGACTTTC. This chain uses TRBV30 with TRBJ2-6; unclear D gene. V lost 4 bases to trimming and J lost 0 bases, with 4 bases between them. In germline, CDR1 is GTSNPN, CDR2 SVGIG (reference sequence). This CDR3 region has 13 residues. Filled out from reference TRBV30 and TRBJ2-6, the complete variable domain reads SQTIHQWPATLVQPVGSPLSLECTVEGTSNPNLYWYRQAAGRGLQLLFYSVGIGQISSEVPQNLSASRPQDRQFILSSKKLLLSDSGFYLCAWKASGANVLTFGAGSRLTVL.

V usage is TRBV4-2 and J usage is TRBJ1-1; D unresolved. Trimming cost V 1 base and J 3 bases, with 6 bases left between them. This CDR3 comprises 13 residues. Germline values: CDR1 LGHNA, CDR2 YNFKEQ. CDR3 nucleotides: TGTGCCAGCAGCCAAGGGGTGTACACTGAAGCTTTCTTT. This translates into CASSQGVYTEAFF.

This clone was seen just once. The V call is TRBV30, the J call TRBJ2-7; unclear D gene. There are 11 residues in the CDR3. Germline values: CDR1 GTSNPN, CDR2 SVGIG (reference sequence). V lost 3 bases, J lost 3 bases, and 6 bases lay in between. The DNA for the CDR3 is TGTGCCTGGAGGAACAGCTACGAGCAGTACTTC. Amino acid sequence: CAWRNSYEQYF.

V and J are TRBV30 and TRBJ2-2; the D is unclear. The CDR3 is made up of 14 amino acids. The V end lost 4 bases, the J end lost 0 bases, and 9 bases lay between the germline ends. The germline V gene has CDR1 GTSNPN and CDR2 SVGIG (reference sequence). The CDR3 loop reads CAWTIHANTGELFF. CDR3 nucleotides: TGTGCCTGGACTATACACGCGAACACCGGGGAGCTGTTTTTT.

For this clone: The sample has other DNA sequences that encode this CDR3 too. The rearrangement joins TRBV29-1 to TRBJ2-5; no clear D gene. Germline V lookup: CDR1 SQVTM, CDR2 ANQGSEA. This CDR3 has 11 amino acids. The ends were cut back, 4 bases at V and 2 bases at J, with 5 bases in the middle. The CDR3 coding sequence is TGCAGCGTTGGACAACAAGAGACCCAGTACTTC. Its translation is CSVGQQETQYF.

The chain joins TRBV30 to TRBJ2-7, with a possible D match to TRBD1 (5 bases). This CDR3 region has 13 residues. Germline V lookup: CDR1 GTSNPN, CDR2 SVGIG (reference sequence). The germline V and J ends were trimmed by 7 bases and 3 bases, with 16 bases remaining between them. The CDR3 here is CASSGMNGYEQYF. DNA of the CDR3: TGTGCCTCCTCAGGGATGAATGGCTACGAGCAGTACTTC.

This clone was seen more than once but under ten times. V gene TRBV29-1 combines with J gene TRBJ2-7; D gene unclear. Looked up from germline, CDR1 is SQVTM and CDR2 is ANQGSEA. This CDR3 spans 13 amino acids. Trimming pared 3 bases from V and 6 bases from J, leaving 15 bases between. The CDR3 loop is CSVDPGRGGEQYF. CDR3 bases: TGCAGCGTTGATCCCGGGCGCGGCGGCGAGCAGTACTTC.

The V gene is TRBV30, the J gene TRBJ1-1; D is possibly TRBD1 (5 bases). Germline loops: CDR1 GTSNPN, CDR2 SVGIG (reference sequence). Between the trimmed V and J ends, which lost 0 bases and 8 bases, there was a span of 10 bases. This CDR3 contains 12 residues. The CDR3, as DNA: TGTGCCTGGAGTGTATGGGGGGGAGAAGCTTTCTTT. The encoded protein is CAWSVWGGEAFF.

The chain couples TRBV6-6 to TRBJ2-1, with TRBD1 matching over 7 bases. The germline V gene has CDR1 MNHNY and CDR2 SVGAGI (reference sequence). V shed 6 bases, J shed 4 bases, and the junction held 3 bases outside the gene matches. The CDR3 runs to 13 residues. CDR3 region: CASSTDRYNEQFF. CDR3 in DNA: TGTGCCAGCAGCACGGACAGGTACAATGAGCAGTTCTTC.